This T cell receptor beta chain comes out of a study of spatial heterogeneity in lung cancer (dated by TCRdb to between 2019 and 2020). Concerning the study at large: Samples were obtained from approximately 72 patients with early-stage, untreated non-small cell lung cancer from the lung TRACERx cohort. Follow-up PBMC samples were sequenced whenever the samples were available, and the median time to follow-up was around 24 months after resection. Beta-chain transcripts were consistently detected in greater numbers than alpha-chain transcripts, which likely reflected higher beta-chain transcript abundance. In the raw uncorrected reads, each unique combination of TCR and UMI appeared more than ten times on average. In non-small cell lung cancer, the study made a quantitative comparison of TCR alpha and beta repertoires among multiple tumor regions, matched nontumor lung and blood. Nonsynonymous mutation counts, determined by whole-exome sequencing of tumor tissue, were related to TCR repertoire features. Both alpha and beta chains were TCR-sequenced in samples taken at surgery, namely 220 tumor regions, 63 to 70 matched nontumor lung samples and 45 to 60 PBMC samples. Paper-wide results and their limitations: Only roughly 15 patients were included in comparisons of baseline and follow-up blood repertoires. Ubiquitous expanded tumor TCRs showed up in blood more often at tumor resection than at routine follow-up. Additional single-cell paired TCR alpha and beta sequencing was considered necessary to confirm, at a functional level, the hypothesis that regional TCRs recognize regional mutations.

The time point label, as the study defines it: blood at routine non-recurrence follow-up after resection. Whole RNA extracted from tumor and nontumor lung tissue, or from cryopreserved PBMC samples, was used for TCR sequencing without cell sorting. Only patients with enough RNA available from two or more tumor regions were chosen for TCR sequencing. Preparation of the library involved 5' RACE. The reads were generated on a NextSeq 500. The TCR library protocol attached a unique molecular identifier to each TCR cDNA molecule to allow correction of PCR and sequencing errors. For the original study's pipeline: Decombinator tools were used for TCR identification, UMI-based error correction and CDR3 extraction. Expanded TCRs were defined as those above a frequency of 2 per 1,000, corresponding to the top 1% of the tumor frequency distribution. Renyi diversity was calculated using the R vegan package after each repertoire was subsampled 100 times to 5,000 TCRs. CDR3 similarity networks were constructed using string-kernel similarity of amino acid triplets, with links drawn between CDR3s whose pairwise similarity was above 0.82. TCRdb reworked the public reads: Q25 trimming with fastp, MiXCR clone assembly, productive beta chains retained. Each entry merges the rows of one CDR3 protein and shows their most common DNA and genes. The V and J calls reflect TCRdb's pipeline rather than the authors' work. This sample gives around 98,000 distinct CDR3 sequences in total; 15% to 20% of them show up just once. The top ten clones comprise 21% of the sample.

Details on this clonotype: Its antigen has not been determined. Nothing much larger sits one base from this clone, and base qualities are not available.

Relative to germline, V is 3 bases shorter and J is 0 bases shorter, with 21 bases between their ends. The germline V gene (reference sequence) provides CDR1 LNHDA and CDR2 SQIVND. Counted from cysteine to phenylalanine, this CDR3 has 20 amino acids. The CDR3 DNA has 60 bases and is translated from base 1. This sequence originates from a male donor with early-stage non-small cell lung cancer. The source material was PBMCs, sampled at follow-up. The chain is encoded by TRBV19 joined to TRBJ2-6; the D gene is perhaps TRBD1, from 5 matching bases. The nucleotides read TGTGCCAGTAGTATGAAGGGGAAGGGCTACACATACTCTGGGGCCAACGTCCTGACTTTC. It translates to CASSMKGKGYTYSGANVLTF.